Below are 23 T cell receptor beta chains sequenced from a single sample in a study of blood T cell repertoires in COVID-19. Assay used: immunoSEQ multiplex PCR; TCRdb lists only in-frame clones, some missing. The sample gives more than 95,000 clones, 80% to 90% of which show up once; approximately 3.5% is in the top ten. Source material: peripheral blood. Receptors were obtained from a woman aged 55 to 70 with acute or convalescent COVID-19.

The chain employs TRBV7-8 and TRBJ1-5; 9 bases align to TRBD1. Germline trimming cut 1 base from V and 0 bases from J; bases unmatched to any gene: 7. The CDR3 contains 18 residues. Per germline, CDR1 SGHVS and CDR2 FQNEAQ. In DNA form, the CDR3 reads TGTGCCAGCAGCTTAGGCGGGACAGGGAAATATAGCAATCAGCCCCAGCATTTT. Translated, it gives CASSLGGTGKYSNQPQHF.

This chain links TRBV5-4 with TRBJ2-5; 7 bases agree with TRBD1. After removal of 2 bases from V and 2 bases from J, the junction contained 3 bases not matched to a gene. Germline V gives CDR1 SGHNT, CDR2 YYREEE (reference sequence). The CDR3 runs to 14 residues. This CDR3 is CASSFGRGQETQYF. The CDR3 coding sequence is TGTGCCAGCAGCTTCGGCAGGGGGCAAGAGACCCAGTACTTC.

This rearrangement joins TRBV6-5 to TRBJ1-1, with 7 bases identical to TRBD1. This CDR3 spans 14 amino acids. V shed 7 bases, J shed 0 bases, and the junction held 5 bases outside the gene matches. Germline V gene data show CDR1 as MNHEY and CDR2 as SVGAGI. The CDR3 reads CASTEGAMNTEAFF. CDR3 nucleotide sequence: TGTGCCAGCACAGAGGGGGCCATGAACACTGAAGCTTTCTTT.

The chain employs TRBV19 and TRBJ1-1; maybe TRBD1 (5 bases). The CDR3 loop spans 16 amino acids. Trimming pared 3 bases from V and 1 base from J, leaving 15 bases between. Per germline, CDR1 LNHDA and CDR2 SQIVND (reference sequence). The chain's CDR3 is CASSIQGLGTNTEAFF. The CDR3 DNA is TGTGCCAGTAGTATCCAGGGACTAGGGACGAACACTGAAGCTTTCTTT.

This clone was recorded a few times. As DNA, the CDR3 is TGTGCCAGCAGGGGTCCAGGGTACTACGAGCAGTACGTC. Translated: CASRGPGYYEQYV. The chain couples TRBV28 to TRBJ2-7, with D maybe TRBD1 (5 bases). V was pared by 6 bases and J by 3 bases, with 12 bases between. CDR3 length equals 13 residues. Germline V lookup: CDR1 MDHEN, CDR2 SYDVKM.

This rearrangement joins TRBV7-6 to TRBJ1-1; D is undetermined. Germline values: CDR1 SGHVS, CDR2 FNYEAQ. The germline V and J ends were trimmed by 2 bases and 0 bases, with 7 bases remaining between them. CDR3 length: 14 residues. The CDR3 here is CASSLNSLNTEAFF. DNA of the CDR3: TGTGCCAGCAGCTTAAACAGTCTGAACACTGAAGCTTTCTTT.

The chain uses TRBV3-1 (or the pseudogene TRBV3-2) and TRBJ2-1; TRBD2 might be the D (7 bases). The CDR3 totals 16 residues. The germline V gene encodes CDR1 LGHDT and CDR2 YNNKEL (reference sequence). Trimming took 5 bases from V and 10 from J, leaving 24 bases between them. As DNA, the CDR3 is TGTGCCAGCAGCGCCGGGGGCGCGGGAGTATCCCGGGAGCAGTTCTTC. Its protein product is CASSAGGAGVSREQFF.

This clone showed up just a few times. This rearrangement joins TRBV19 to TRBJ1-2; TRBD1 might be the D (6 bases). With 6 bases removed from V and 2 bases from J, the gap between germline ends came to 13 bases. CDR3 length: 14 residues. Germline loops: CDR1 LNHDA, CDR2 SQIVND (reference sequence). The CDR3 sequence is CASSLTGQNYGYTF. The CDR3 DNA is TGTGCCAGTAGCTTGACAGGTCAAAACTATGGCTACACCTTC.

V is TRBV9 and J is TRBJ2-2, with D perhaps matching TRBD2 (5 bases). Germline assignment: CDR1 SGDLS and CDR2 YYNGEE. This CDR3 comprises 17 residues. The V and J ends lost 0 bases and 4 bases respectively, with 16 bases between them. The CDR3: CASSVVGSTTLTGELFF. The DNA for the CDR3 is TGTGCCAGCAGCGTAGTGGGGAGCACTACACTCACCGGGGAGCTGTTTTTT.

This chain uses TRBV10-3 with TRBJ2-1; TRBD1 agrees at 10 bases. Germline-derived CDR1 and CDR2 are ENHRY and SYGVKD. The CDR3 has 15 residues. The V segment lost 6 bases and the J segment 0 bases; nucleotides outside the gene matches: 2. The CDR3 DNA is TGTGCCATCAGGGGGACAGGGGACTCCTACAATGAGCAGTTCTTC. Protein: CAIRGTGDSYNEQFF.

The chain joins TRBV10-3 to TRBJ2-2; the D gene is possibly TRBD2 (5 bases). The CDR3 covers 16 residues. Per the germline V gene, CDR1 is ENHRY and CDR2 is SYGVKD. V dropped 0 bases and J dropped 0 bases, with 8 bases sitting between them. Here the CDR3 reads CAISESLGANTGELFF. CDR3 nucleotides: TGTGCCATCAGTGAGTCTCTGGGAGCGAACACCGGGGAGCTGTTTTTT.

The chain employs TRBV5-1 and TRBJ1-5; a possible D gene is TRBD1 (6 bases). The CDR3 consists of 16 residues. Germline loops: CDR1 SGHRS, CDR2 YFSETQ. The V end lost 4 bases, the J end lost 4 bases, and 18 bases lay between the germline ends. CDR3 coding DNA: TGCGCCAGCAGCCCGGGACCCACAGGGAATAATCAGCCCCAGCATTTT. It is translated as CASSPGPTGNNQPQHF.

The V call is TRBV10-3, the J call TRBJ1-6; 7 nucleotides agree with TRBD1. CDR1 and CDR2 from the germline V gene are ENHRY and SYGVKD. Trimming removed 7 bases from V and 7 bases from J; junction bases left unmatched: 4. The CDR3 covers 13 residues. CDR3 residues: CAITGTDNSPLHF. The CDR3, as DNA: TGTGCCATCACCGGGACAGACAATTCACCCCTCCACTTT.

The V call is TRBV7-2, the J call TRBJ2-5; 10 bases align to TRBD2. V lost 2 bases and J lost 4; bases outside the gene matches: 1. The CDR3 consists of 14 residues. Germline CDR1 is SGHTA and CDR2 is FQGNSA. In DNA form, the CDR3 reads TGTGCCAGCAGCTTATCTAGCGGGAGAGAGACCCAGTACTTC. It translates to CASSLSSGRETQYF.

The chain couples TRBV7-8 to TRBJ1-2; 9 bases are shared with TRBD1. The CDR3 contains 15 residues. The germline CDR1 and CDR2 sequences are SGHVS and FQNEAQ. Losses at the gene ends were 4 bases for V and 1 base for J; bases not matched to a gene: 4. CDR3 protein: CASSSRTGDNYGYTF. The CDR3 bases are TGTGCCAGCAGCTCCCGGACAGGGGATAACTATGGCTACACCTTC.

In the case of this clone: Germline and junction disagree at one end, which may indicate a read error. CDR3 sequence (DNA): TGTGCTAGCAGCTTAACGACTAGCGGAAACAATGAGCAGTTCTTC. Amino acid sequence: CASSLTTSGNNEQFF. The chain carries TRBV7-7 and TRBJ2-1; 9 bases match TRBD2. Germline-derived CDR1 and CDR2 are SSHAT and FNYEAQ (reference sequence). CDR3 size: 15 residues.

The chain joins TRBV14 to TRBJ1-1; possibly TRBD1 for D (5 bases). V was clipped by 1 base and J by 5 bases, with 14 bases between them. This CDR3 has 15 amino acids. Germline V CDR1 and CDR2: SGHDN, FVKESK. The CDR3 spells CASSQVGTDTTEAFF. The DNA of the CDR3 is TGTGCCAGCAGCCAAGTTGGGACTGATACTACTGAAGCTTTCTTT.

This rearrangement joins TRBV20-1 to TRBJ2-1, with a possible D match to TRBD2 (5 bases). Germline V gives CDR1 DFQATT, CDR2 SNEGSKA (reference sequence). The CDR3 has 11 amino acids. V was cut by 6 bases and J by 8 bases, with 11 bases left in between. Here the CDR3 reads CSAQKEDEQFF. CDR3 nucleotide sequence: TGCAGTGCCCAAAAGGAGGATGAGCAGTTCTTC.

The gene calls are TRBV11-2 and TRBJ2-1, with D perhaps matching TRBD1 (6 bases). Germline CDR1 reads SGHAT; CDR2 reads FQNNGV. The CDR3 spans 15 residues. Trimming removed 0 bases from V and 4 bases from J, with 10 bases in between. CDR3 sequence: CASSLERRGYNEQFF. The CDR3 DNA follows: TGTGCCAGCAGCTTAGAGCGTAGGGGGTACAATGAGCAGTTCTTC.

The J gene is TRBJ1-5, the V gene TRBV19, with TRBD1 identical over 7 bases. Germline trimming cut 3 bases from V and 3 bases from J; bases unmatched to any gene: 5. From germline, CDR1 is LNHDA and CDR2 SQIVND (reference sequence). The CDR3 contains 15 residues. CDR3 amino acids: CASSMFGTVNQPQHF. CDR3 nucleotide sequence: TGTGCCAGTAGTATGTTCGGGACAGTCAATCAGCCCCAGCATTTT.

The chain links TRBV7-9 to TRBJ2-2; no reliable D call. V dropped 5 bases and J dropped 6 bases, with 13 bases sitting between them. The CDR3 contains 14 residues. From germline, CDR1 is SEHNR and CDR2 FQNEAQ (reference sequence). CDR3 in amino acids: CASSLEVGSGELFF. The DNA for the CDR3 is TGTGCCAGCAGCCTAGAAGTCGGGTCCGGGGAGCTGTTTTTT.

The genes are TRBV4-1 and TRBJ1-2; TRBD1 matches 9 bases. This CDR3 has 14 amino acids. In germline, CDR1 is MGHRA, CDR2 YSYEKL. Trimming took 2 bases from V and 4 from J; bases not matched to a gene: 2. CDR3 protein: CASSQMDRGYGYTF. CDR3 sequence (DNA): TGCGCCAGCAGCCAAATGGACAGGGGCTATGGCTACACCTTC.

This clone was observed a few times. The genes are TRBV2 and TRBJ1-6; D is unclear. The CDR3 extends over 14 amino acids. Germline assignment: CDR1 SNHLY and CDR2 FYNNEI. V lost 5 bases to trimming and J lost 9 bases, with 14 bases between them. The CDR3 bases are TGTGCCAGCAGTTCTGGAGCCAGATTTTCACCCCTCCACTTT. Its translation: CASSSGARFSPLHF.